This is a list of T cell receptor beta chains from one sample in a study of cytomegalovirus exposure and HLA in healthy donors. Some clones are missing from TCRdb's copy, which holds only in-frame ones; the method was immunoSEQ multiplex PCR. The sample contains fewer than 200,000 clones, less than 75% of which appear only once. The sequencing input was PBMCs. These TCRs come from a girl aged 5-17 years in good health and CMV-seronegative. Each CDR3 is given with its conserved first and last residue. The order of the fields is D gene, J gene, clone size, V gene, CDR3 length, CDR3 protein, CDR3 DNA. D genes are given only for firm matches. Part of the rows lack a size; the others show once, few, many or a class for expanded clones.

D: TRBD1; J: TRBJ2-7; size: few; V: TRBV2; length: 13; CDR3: CASRQTGVSEQYF; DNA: TGTGCCAGCAGGCAAACAGGGGTCTCCGAGCAGTACTTC
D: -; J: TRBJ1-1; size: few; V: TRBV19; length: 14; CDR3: CASSISLWNTEAFF; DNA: TGTGCCAGTAGTATATCACTGTGGAACACTGAAGCTTTCTTT
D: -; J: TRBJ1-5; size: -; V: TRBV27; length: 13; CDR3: CASRQGGNQPQHF; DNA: TGTGCCAGCAGACAGGGTGGCAATCAGCCCCAGCATTTT
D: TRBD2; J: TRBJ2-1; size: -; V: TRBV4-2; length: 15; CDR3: CASSPRLARDDEQFF; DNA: TGTGCCAGCAGCCCCCGACTAGCGCGGGACGATGAGCAGTTCTTC
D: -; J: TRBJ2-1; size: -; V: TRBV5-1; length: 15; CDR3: CASSWDGSSYNEQFF; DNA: TGCGCCAGCAGCTGGGACGGGAGCTCCTACAATGAGCAGTTCTTC
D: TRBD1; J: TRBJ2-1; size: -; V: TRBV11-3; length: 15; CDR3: CASSLSQGAFDEQFF; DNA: TGTGCCAGCAGCTTGTCCCAGGGGGCGTTTGATGAGCAGTTCTTC
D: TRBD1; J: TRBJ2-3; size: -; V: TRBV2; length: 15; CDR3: CASSEAGQGGDTQYF; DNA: TGTGCCAGCAGTGAAGCCGGACAGGGTGGAGATACGCAGTATTTT
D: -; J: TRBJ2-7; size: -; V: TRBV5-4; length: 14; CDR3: CASSLVATGSEQYF; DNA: TGTGCCAGCAGCTTGGTCGCGACGGGGTCCGAGCAGTACTTC
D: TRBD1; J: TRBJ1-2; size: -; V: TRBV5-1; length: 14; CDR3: CASSPPGGNYGYTF; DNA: TGCGCCAGCAGCCCCCCAGGGGGCAACTATGGCTACACCTTC
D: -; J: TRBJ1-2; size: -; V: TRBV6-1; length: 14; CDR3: CASSEGGRDYGYTF; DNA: TGTGCCAGCAGTGAAGGGGGGCGCGACTATGGCTACACCTTC
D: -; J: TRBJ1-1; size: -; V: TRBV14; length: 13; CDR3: CASSRTLNTEAFF; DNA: TGTGCCAGCAGCCGAACACTGAACACTGAAGCTTTCTTT
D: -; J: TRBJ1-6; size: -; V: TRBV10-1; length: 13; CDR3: CASSEHRNSPLHF; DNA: TGCGCCAGCAGTGAGCATCGGAATTCACCCCTCCACTTT
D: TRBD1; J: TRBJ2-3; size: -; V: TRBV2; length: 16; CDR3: CASSELQGAGTDTQYF; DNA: TGTGCCAGCAGTGAGCTACAGGGGGCTGGCACAGATACGCAGTATTTT
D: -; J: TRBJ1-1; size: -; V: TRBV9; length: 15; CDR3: CASSVSGTTNTEAFF; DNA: TGTGCCAGCAGCGTTTCCGGGACTACGAACACTGAAGCTTTCTTT
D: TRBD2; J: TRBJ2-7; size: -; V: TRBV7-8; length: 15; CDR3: CASSLRTSGSYEQYF; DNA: TGTGCCAGCAGCTTGCGGACTAGCGGATCCTACGAGCAGTACTTC
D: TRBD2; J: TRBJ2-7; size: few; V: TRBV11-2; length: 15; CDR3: CASSFTSGDPYEQYF; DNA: TGTGCCAGCAGCTTCACTAGCGGGGACCCCTACGAGCAGTACTTC
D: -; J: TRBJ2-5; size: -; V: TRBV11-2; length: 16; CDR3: CASSPTRGTFQETQYF; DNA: TGTGCCAGCAGTCCAACGAGAGGGACTTTTCAAGAGACCCAGTACTTC
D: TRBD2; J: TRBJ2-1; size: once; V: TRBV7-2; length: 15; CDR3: CASSWGLVMYNEQFF; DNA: TGTGCCAGCAGCTGGGGACTAGTCATGTACAATGAGCAGTTCTTC
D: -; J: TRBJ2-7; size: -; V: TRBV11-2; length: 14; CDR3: CASSLGHSSYEQYF; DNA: TGTGCCAGCAGCTTAGGTCACAGCTCCTACGAGCAGTACTTC
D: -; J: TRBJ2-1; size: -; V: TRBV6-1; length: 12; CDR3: CASKLNYNEQFF; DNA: TGTGCCAGCAAGCTGAACTACAATGAGCAGTTCTTC
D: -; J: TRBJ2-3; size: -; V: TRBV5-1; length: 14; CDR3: CASSLRGGTDTQYF; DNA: TGCGCCAGCAGCTTGAGGGGGGGGACAGATACGCAGTATTTT
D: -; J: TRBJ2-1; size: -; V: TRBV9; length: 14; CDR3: CASSVGLTPNEQFF; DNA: TGTGCCAGCAGCGTAGGGCTCACGCCCAATGAGCAGTTCTTC
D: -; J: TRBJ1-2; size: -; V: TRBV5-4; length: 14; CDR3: CASSLTGFGYGYTF; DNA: TGTGCCAGCAGCTTAACGGGGTTCGGCTATGGCTACACCTTC
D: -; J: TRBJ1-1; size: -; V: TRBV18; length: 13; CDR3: CASSLETAPEAFF; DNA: TGTGCCAGCTCCCTCGAAACAGCCCCTGAAGCTTTCTTT
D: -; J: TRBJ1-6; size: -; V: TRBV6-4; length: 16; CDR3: CASSTNGGTEDSPLHF; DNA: TGTGCCAGCAGTACAAATGGCGGGACCGAGGATTCACCCCTCCACTTT
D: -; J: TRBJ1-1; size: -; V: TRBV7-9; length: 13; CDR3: CASSFGRNTEAFF; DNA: TGTGCCAGCAGCTTTGGCAGGAACACTGAAGCTTTCTTT
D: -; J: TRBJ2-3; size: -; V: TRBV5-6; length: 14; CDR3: CASSLGHVTDTQYF; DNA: TGTGCCAGCAGCTTGGGGCATGTCACAGATACGCAGTATTTT
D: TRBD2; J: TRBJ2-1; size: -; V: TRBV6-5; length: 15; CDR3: CASSGTSGGYNEQFF; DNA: TGTGCCAGCAGTGGGACTAGCGGGGGGTACAATGAGCAGTTCTTC
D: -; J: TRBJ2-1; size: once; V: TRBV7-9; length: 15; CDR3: CASSLARDNVNEQFF; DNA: TGTGCCAGCAGCTTAGCAAGGGACAATGTCAATGAGCAGTTCTTC
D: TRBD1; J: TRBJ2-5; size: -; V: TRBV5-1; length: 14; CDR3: CASSPWDSQETQYF; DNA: TGCGCCAGCAGCCCTTGGGACAGCCAAGAGACCCAGTACTTC
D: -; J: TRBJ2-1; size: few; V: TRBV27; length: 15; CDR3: CASRLLGGPYNEQFF; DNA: TGTGCCAGCAGACTGTTAGGGGGTCCCTACAATGAGCAGTTCTTC
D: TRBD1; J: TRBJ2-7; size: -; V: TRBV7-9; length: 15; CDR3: CASSSPGQGTYEQYF; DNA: TGTGCCAGCAGCTCGCCGGGACAGGGGACCTACGAGCAGTACTTC
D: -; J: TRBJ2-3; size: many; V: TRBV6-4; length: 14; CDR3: CASSDGGATDTQYF; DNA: TGTGCCAGCAGTGACGGGGGGGCCACAGATACGCAGTATTTT
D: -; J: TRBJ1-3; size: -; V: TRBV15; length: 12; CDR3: CATSRRGNTIYF; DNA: TGTGCCACCAGCAGACGTGGAAACACCATATATTTT
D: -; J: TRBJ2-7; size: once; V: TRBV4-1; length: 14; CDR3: CASSQADNSYEQYF; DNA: TGCGCCAGCAGCCAAGCCGACAACTCCTACGAGCAGTACTTC
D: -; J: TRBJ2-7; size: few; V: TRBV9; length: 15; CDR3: CASSVGAATPYEQYF; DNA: TGTGCCAGCAGCGTAGGGGCAGCCACCCCCTACGAGCAGTACTTC
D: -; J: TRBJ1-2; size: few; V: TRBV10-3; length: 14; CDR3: CAIRLNGGVYGYTF; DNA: TGTGCCATCAGGCTGAACGGGGGAGTCTATGGCTACACCTTC
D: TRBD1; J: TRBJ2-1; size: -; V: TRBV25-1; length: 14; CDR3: CASSPSAGGNEQFF; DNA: TGTGCCAGCAGTCCATCCGCAGGGGGCAATGAGCAGTTCTTC
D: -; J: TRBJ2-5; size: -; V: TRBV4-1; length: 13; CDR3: CASSQAGSETQYF; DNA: TGCGCCAGCAGCCAAGCGGGGAGTGAGACCCAGTACTTC
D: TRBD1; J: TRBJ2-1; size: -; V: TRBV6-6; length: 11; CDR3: CASRLGTVQFF; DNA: TGTGCCAGCAGACTCGGGACAGTGCAGTTCTTC
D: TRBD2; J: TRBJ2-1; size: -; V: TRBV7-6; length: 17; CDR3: CASSLGLPGLVSNEQFF; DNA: TGTGCCAGCAGCTTAGGACTGCCGGGACTAGTCTCCAATGAGCAGTTCTTC
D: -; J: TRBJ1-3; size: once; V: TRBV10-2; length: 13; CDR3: CASYSQGGNTIYF; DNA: TGCGCCAGCTATTCACAGGGCGGAAACACCATATATTTT
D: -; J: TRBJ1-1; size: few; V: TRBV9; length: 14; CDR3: CASSEGVSGTEAFF; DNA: TGTGCCAGCAGCGAGGGGGTGTCGGGCACTGAAGCTTTCTTT
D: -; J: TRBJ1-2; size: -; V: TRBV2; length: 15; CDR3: CASSGGQGFYYGYTF; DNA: TGTGCCAGCAGTGGTGGGCAGGGATTCTACTATGGCTACACCTTC
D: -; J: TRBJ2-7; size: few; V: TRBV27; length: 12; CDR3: CASSSGPGEQYF; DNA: TGTGCCAGCAGCTCGGGTCCGGGCGAGCAGTACTTC
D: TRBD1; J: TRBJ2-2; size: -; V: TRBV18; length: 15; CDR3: CASSPRQGHTGELFF; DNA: TGTGCCAGCTCACCCCGACAGGGACACACCGGGGAGCTGTTTTTT
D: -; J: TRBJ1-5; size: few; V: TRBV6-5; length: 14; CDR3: CASSYADSNQPQHF; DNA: TGTGCCAGCAGTTACGCGGATAGCAATCAGCCCCAGCATTTT